The clone carrying this T cell receptor beta chain was picked up a small number of times. This sample is part of a study of T cell changes during pregnancy in multiple sclerosis. Sequencing was performed with immunoSEQ multiplex PCR; in TCRdb, only in-frame clones are kept and a portion is missing. The table has tens of thousands of clones, around 92% seen once. CDR3 length: 16 residues. V lost 6 bases to trimming and J lost 2 bases, with 16 bases between them. The germline gives CDR1 MRHNA, CDR2 SNTAGT. Sequenced material: peripheral blood, taken in the second trimester of pregnancy. The V and J genes are TRBV6-4 and TRBJ2-2; perhaps TRBD2 as D (6 bases). The sequence was obtained from a female donor in good health, enrolled as a control in a pregnancy study. The CDR3 sequence is CASSGGSVGNTGELFF. The CDR3 nucleotides are TGTGCCAGCAGCGGAGGGTCTGTGGGTAACACCGGGGAGCTGTTTTTT.